These 29 T cell receptor beta chains were all obtained from the same sample, sequenced in a study of T cell responses to AZD1222 COVID-19 vaccine. The assay was immunoSEQ multiplex PCR, and TCRdb's table has in-frame clones only and misses some. The sample lists roughly 40,000 clones; about 91% were seen once. Sequenced here: peripheral blood, sampled 28 days after the second AZD1222 dose. The source of these receptors is an adult who received the AZD1222 COVID-19 vaccine.

This clone was found a few times. The V call is TRBV6-5, the J call TRBJ2-1; TRBD2 matches 13 bases. The CDR3 has 14 amino acids. With V trimmed by 4 bases and J by 9 bases, 3 bases remained unmatched. Per the germline V gene, CDR1 is MNHEY and CDR2 is SVGAGI. In DNA, the CDR3 is TGTGCCAGCAGTTCGGGACTAGCGGGGAGTGAGCAGTTCTTC. Its translation: CASSSGLAGSEQFF.

The chain joins TRBV27 to TRBJ1-1; D is undetermined. Trimming removed 6 bases at V and 0 bases at J, with 8 bases between. The CDR3 loop spans 13 amino acids. CDR1 and CDR2 from the germline V gene are MNHEY and SMNVEV (reference sequence). This CDR3 reads CASRSTLNTEAFF. CDR3 in DNA: TGTGCCAGCAGGTCAACGCTGAACACTGAAGCTTTCTTT.

The rearrangement uses TRBV5-4 and TRBJ1-2, with 7 positions matching TRBD1. From germline, CDR1 is SGHNT and CDR2 YYREEE (reference sequence). The length of the CDR3 is 17 residues. The V and J ends lost 0 bases and 7 bases, in that order; junction bases with no gene match: 15. The DNA of the CDR3 is TGTGCCAGCAGCTTGGAGTACTCCGGGACAGTGGGCTTTGGCTACACCTTC. Translating gives CASSLEYSGTVGFGYTF.

The rearrangement links TRBV5-6 to TRBJ1-6; the D is unclear. The V and J ends lost 0 bases and 10 bases respectively, with 17 bases between them. Germline V gene sequence: CDR1 SGHDT, CDR2 YYEEEE. This CDR3 is 16 amino acids long. The CDR3 here is CASSLVPYPSKSPLHF. The CDR3 DNA is TGTGCCAGCAGCTTGGTCCCTTATCCCTCAAAGTCACCCCTCCACTTT.

The chain employs TRBV5-1 and TRBJ1-1, with a possible D match to TRBD1 (6 bases). V was clipped by 4 bases and J by 0 bases, with 10 bases between them. The CDR3 covers 14 residues. Germline V gives CDR1 SGHRS, CDR2 YFSETQ. The CDR3 sequence: CASSQGTVNTEAFF. As DNA, the CDR3 is TGCGCCAGCAGCCAGGGGACGGTGAACACTGAAGCTTTCTTT.

The chain's CDR3 is CASSLVNNSPLHF. For the CDR3, the DNA is TGTGCCAGCAGCCTAGTTAATAATTCACCCCTCCACTTT. The chain uses TRBV7-2 and TRBJ1-6, with D unclear. Looked up from germline, CDR1 is SGHTA and CDR2 is FQGNSA. This CDR3 region has 13 residues. V dropped 5 bases and J dropped 5 bases, with 7 bases sitting between them.

There are a few counts of this clone. V usage is TRBV9 and J usage is TRBJ2-1; perhaps TRBD2 as D (5 bases). Per the germline V gene, CDR1 is SGDLS and CDR2 is YYNGEE. The CDR3 totals 13 residues. With 0 bases removed from V and 11 bases from J, the gap between germline ends came to 12 bases. Here the CDR3 DNA reads TGTGCCAGCAGCGTAGGAGGGAGCGGACAGCAGTTCTTC. Translating it yields CASSVGGSGQQFF.

V gene TRBV6-5 combines with J gene TRBJ2-1, with TRBD2 matching 8 bases. The trim removed 5 bases at V and 1 base at J, leaving 1 base unmatched. The CDR3 length is 14 residues. Germline assignment: CDR1 MNHEY and CDR2 SVGAGI. For the CDR3, the DNA is TGTGCCAGCAGTCCTAGCGGGTCCTACAATGAGCAGTTCTTC. This codes for CASSPSGSYNEQFF.

V gene TRBV5-1 combines with J gene TRBJ1-1; D is perhaps TRBD1 (5 bases). CDR3 length: 14 amino acids. Germline V gene sequence: CDR1 SGHRS, CDR2 YFSETQ. V was pared by 0 bases and J by 6 bases, with 12 bases between. The CDR3 DNA is TGCGCCAGCAGCTTGGATGGGGCAGCGGCTGAAGCTTTCTTT. As protein: CASSLDGAAAEAFF.

J is TRBJ1-5 and V is TRBV9; TRBD1 matches at 8 bases. The CDR3 runs 15 residues. Germline CDR1 is SGDLS and CDR2 is YYNGEE. V was pared by 4 bases and J by 2 bases, with 5 bases of the junction left unmatched. The DNA of the CDR3 is TGTGCCAGCAGCCCAGGGGGCGCGGGCAATCAGCCCCAGCATTTT. It translates to CASSPGGAGNQPQHF.

The gene calls are TRBV11-2 and TRBJ2-3; D is perhaps TRBD1 (5 bases). Germline V gene sequence: CDR1 SGHAT, CDR2 FQNNGV. V was pared by 5 bases and J by 0 bases, with 12 bases between. CDR3 length: 15 residues. CDR3 loop: CASSPGSPSTDTQYF. CDR3 sequence (DNA): TGTGCCAGCAGCCCAGGGTCCCCTAGCACAGATACGCAGTATTTT.

This clone was seen only once. The chain recombines TRBV5-1 with TRBJ2-3; D not certain. The CDR3 loop spans 14 amino acids. CDR1 and CDR2 from the germline V gene are SGHRS and YFSETQ. V was clipped by 3 bases and J by 1 base, with 9 bases between them. The CDR3 loop reads CASSSPVGTDTQYF. CDR3 nucleotide sequence: TGCGCCAGCAGCTCCCCCGTGGGCACAGATACGCAGTATTTT.

This chain connects TRBV6-1 to TRBJ1-4; D unclear. V dropped 3 bases and J dropped 0 bases, with 5 bases sitting between them. Germline V gene lookup returns CDR1 MNHNS and CDR2 SASEGT. The CDR3 spans 14 residues. CDR3 DNA sequence: TGTGCCAGCAGTGACCGGGCAACTAATGAAAAACTGTTTTTT. Translation: CASSDRATNEKLFF.

The rearrangement uses TRBV19 and TRBJ1-2, with D maybe TRBD1 (6 bases). CDR1 is LNHDA, CDR2 SQIVND, per germline (reference sequence). The CDR3 is 15 amino acids. Trimming stripped 9 bases from V and 0 bases from J, with 17 bases between. In DNA form, the CDR3 reads TGTGCCAGCAAGAGGGGGACGCAGGCTAACTATGGCTACACCTTC. Translation: CASKRGTQANYGYTF.

The chain carries TRBV7-2 and TRBJ1-1, with D unclear. The CDR3 extends over 12 amino acids. Looked up from germline, CDR1 is SGHTA and CDR2 is FQGNSA. V was pared by 5 bases and J by 3 bases, with 7 bases between. CDR3 coding DNA: TGTGCCAGCAGCCTAAGGGACACTGAAGCTTTCTTT. This codes for CASSLRDTEAFF.

The V call is TRBV3-1 (or the pseudogene TRBV3-2), the J call TRBJ1-3, with D perhaps matching TRBD1 (5 bases). Germline loops: CDR1 LGHDT, CDR2 YNNKEL (reference sequence). CDR3 length: 13 residues. V lost 8 bases, J lost 7 bases, and 15 bases lay in between. The CDR3 loop is CASESKGWNTIYF. The CDR3 bases are TGTGCCAGCGAGTCCAAGGGGTGGAACACCATATATTTT.

V and J are TRBV3-1 (or the pseudogene TRBV3-2) and TRBJ1-2; 9 bases map to TRBD1. The CDR3 covers 15 residues. From germline, CDR1 is LGHDT and CDR2 YNNKEL (reference sequence). With 1 base clipped from V and 4 bases from J, the junction kept 4 bases outside the gene matches. The CDR3 nucleotides read TGTGCCAGCAGCCAAGGGGACAGGGTCCTCTATGGCTACACCTTC. It yields the protein CASSQGDRVLYGYTF.

The J gene is TRBJ2-3, the V gene TRBV5-1; 12 bases agree with TRBD2. This CDR3 has 16 amino acids. CDR1 and CDR2 (germline): SGHRS, YFSETQ. Trimming cost V 4 bases and J 2 bases; bases outside gene matches: 5. The CDR3 region is CASSPGLAGFTDTQYF. DNA of the CDR3: TGCGCCAGCAGCCCTGGACTAGCGGGGTTCACAGATACGCAGTATTTT.

This clone was seen just once. V and J are TRBV7-9 and TRBJ1-1; D call uncertain. The CDR3 consists of 13 residues. Trimming cost V 7 bases and J 1 base, with 10 bases left between them. The germline V gene has CDR1 SEHNR and CDR2 FQNEAQ (reference sequence). The CDR3 DNA reads TGTGCCAGCACCCCATCCCAGAACACTGAAGCTTTCTTT. Translation gives CASTPSQNTEAFF.

V usage is TRBV11-2 and J usage is TRBJ2-7, with 7 bases fitting TRBD1. The CDR3 is made up of 16 amino acids. Per germline, CDR1 SGHAT and CDR2 FQNNGV. V shed 0 bases, J shed 0 bases, and the junction held 5 bases outside the gene matches. The chain's CDR3 is CASSLESRDSSYEQYF. The CDR3 DNA reads as TGTGCCAGCAGCTTAGAGTCCCGGGACAGCTCCTACGAGCAGTACTTC.

J is TRBJ2-7 and V is TRBV3-1 (or the pseudogene TRBV3-2); 8 bases are shared with TRBD2. The germline gives CDR1 LGHDT, CDR2 YNNKEL (reference sequence). Unmatched junction bases numbered 8, after V lost 5 bases and J lost 5 bases. The CDR3 runs 14 residues. The DNA of the CDR3 is TGTGCCAGCAGCGTAAGCGGGAGTAGAAACGAGCAGTACTTC. Its protein is CASSVSGSRNEQYF.

The chain recombines TRBV6-1 with TRBJ1-5; D perhaps matches TRBD1 (6 bases). The ends were cut back, 2 bases at V and 3 bases at J, with 11 bases in the middle. Per germline, CDR1 MNHNS and CDR2 SASEGT. CDR3 length equals 15 residues. Written as DNA, the CDR3 is TGTGCCAGCAGTGAATGGAGGGGGTACAATCAGCCCCAGCATTTT. Its protein product is CASSEWRGYNQPQHF.

The chain uses TRBV9 and TRBJ2-5, with a possible D match to TRBD1 (6 bases). The CDR3 extends over 16 amino acids. The V end lost 0 bases, the J end lost 2 bases, and 14 bases lay between the germline ends. Germline V CDR1 and CDR2: SGDLS, YYNGEE. Written as DNA, the CDR3 is TGTGCCAGCAGCGTAGCTACTGGGCAGGGGCAAGAGACCCAGTACTTC. Its translation is CASSVATGQGQETQYF.

V and J are TRBV7-2 and TRBJ1-3; D gene ambiguous. Germline CDR1 reads SGHTA; CDR2 reads FQGNSA. The CDR3 sequence is 14 residues long. V lost 8 bases and J lost 0, with 11 bases in between. The CDR3 nucleotides read TGTGCCAGCCTCCCAGCGAGCTCTGGAAACACCATATATTTT. Its translation: CASLPASSGNTIYF. The complete variable domain, with remaining parts taken from reference TRBV7-2 and TRBJ1-3, reads GAGVSQSPSNKVTEKGKDVELRCDPISGHTALYWYRQSLGQGLEFLIYFQGNSAPDKSGLPSDRFSAERTGGSVSTLTIQRTQQEDSAVYLCASLPASSGNTIYFGEGSWLTVV.

A few counts support this clone. This chain uses TRBV14 with TRBJ1-6, with unresolved D. CDR3 length: 13 amino acids. The V gene's germline CDR1 is SGHDN and CDR2 FVKESK. The V end was cut by 5 bases, the J end by 8 bases, with 10 bases between. This CDR3 reads CASSVYFDSPLHF. The CDR3 nucleotides are TGTGCCAGCAGCGTCTATTTCGATTCACCCCTCCACTTT.

The V and J genes are TRBV11-2 and TRBJ2-5; 9 bases are a match to TRBD2. Germline assignment: CDR1 SGHAT and CDR2 FQNNGV. The CDR3 spans 15 residues. Trimming cost V 2 bases and J 2 bases; bases outside gene matches: 3. The CDR3 is CASSLPAGGQETQYF. The CDR3 DNA is TGTGCCAGCAGCTTACCAGCGGGGGGACAAGAGACCCAGTACTTC.

The rearrangement joins TRBV7-9 to TRBJ1-4; D remains unclear. The CDR3 totals 15 residues. V was clipped by 5 bases and J by 6 bases, with 16 bases between them. In germline, CDR1 is SEHNR, CDR2 FQNEAQ (reference sequence). This CDR3 is CASSVSRIGYEKLFF. CDR3 bases: TGTGCCAGCAGCGTTTCCCGAATCGGGTATGAAAAACTGTTTTTT.

V usage is TRBV3-1 (or the pseudogene TRBV3-2) and J usage is TRBJ1-6; D may be TRBD1 (6 bases). The V gene's germline CDR1 is LGHDT and CDR2 YNNKEL (reference sequence). The length of the CDR3 is 14 residues. V shed 1 base and J shed 5 bases, with 6 bases lying between them. The CDR3 nucleotides are TGTGCCAGCAGCCAAGGACAGGATAATTCACCCCTCCACTTT. Translated: CASSQGQDNSPLHF.

The CDR3: CASSQGQSGNQPQHF. The CDR3 DNA reads as TGTGCCAGCAGCCAGGGACAGAGTGGCAATCAGCCCCAGCATTTT. The V call is TRBV7-9, the J call TRBJ1-5, with 7 bases identical to TRBD1. V gave up 5 bases and J gave up 2 bases; unmatched junction bases: 6. Germline V gene lookup returns CDR1 SEHNR and CDR2 FQNEAQ (reference sequence). The CDR3 runs to 15 residues.